The TCR beta chain under discussion was sequenced for a study of blood T cell repertoires in COVID-19. Study details: Collection of acute and convalescent COVID-19 samples took place in the United States, Italy and Spain. PBMCs, B-cell-depleted T cells, or T cells provided the cDNA or gDNA that made up the material.

Looked up from germline, CDR1 is LGHDT and CDR2 is YNNKEL (reference sequence). V dropped 4 bases and J dropped 4; count of bases not matched to a gene: 11. The CDR3 contains 16 residues. Original analysis: Counts of nucleated cells, estimated from reference gene primer amplification, were obtained. TCRdb's copy holds only in-frame clones and misses some; the assay was immunoSEQ multiplex PCR. Clone size and the V and J calls come from that table; the DNA yielded D and trimming. In the table there are 200,000 to 250,000 clones, approximately 80% of which are singletons. This clone was observed a handful of times.

The V and J genes are TRBV3-1 (or the pseudogene TRBV3-2) and TRBJ1-2; 8 bases match TRBD1. The sequenced sample consisted of PBMCs or T cells enriched from blood (not recorded which). The source of this sequence is a man aged 55 to 70 who had recovered from COVID-19. The CDR3 loop is CASSPPLDRGVYGYTF. The CDR3 DNA is TGTGCCAGCAGCCCGCCTTTAGACAGGGGCGTCTATGGCTACACCTTC.